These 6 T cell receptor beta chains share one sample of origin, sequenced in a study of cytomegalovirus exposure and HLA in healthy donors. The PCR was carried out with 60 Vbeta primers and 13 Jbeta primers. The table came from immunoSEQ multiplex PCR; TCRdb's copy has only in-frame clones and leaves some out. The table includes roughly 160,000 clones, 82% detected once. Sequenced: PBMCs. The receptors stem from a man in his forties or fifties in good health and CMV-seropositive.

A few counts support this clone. CDR3 region: CASSQDPPGGLSTDTQYF. In nucleotides, the CDR3 is TGCGCCAGCAGCCAAGATCCCCCAGGGGGCCTTAGCACAGATACGCAGTATTTT. The chain links TRBV4-3 to TRBJ2-3; TRBD1 matches at 8 bases. CDR1 LGHNA and CDR2 YSLEER come from the germline V gene. Trimming took 0 bases from V and 0 from J; bases not matched to a gene: 8. There are 18 residues in the CDR3.

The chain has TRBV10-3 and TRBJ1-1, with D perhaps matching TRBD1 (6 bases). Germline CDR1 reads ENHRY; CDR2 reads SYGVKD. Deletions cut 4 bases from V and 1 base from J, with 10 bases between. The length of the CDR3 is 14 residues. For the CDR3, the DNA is TGTGCCATCAGTGGTACAGGGTCGAACACTGAAGCTTTCTTT. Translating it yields CAISGTGSNTEAFF.

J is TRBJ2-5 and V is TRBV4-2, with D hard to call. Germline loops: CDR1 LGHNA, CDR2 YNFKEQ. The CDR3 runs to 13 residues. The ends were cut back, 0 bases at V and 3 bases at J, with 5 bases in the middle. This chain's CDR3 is CASSQDGKETQYF. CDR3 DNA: TGTGCCAGCAGCCAAGATGGCAAAGAGACCCAGTACTTC.

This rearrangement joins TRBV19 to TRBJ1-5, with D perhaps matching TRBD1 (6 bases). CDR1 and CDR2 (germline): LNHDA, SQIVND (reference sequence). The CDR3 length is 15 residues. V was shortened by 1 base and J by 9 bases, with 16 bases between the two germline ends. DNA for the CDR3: TGTGCCAGTAGTATAGGACAGCTCCTCAGGGGGCCCCAGCATTTT. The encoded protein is CASSIGQLLRGPQHF.

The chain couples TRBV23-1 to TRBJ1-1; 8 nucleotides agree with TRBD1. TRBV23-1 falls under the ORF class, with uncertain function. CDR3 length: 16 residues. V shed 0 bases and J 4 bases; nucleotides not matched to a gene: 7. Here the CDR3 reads CASSQSRQGASTEAFF. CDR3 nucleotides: TGCGCCAGCAGTCAATCTAGGCAGGGGGCCAGCACTGAAGCTTTCTTT.

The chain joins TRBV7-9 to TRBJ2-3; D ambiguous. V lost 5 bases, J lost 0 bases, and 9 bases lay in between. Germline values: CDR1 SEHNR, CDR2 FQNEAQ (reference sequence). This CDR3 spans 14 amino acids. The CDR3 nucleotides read TGTGCCAGCAGCCCCACAGCTAGCACAGATACGCAGTATTTT. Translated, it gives CASSPTASTDTQYF.